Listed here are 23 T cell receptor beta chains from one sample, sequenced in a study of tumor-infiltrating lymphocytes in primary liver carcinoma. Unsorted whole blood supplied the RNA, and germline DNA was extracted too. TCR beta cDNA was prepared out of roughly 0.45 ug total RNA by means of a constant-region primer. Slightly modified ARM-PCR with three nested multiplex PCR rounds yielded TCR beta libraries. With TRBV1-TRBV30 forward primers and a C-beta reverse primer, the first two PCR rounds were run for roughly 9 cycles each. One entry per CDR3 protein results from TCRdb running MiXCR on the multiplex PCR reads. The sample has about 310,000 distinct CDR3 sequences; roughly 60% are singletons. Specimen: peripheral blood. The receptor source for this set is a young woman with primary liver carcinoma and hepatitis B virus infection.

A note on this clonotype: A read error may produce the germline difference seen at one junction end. CDR3: CGSTDYEQYF. The CDR3 coding sequence is TGTGGCAGCACTGACTACGAGCAGTACTTC. This chain uses TRBV11-3 with TRBJ2-7; no reliable D call. From germline, CDR1 is SGHNT and CDR2 YENEEA. This CDR3 contains 10 residues.

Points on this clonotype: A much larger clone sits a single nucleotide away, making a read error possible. CDR3 amino acids: CSVTPLYQGTQYF. The CDR3 DNA sequence: TGCAGCGTGACTCCCCTGTACCAAGGGACCCAGTACTTC. The J gene is TRBJ2-5, the V gene TRBV29-1, with D hard to call. The CDR3 runs to 13 residues. Germline values: CDR1 SQVTM, CDR2 ANQGSEA.

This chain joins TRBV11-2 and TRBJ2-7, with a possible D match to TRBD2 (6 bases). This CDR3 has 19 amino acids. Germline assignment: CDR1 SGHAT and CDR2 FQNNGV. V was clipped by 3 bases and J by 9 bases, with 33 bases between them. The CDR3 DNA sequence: TGTGCCAGCAGCTTGCGTTCCGGGAATAACGGGAGAAAATGGGACGTGCAGTACTTC. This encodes CASSLRSGNNGRKWDVQYF.

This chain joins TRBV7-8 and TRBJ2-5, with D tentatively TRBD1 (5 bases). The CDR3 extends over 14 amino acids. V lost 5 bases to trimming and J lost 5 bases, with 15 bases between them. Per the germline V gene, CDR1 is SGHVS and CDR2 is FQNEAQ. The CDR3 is CASSPRAYRETQYF. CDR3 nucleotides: TGTGCCAGCAGCCCCAGGGCCTACCGGGAGACCCAGTACTTC. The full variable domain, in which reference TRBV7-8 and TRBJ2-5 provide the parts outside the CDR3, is GAGVSQSPRYKVAKRGQDVALRCDPISGHVSLFWYQQALGQGPEFLTYFQNEAQLDKSGLPSDRFFAERPEGSVSTLKIQRTQQEDSAVYLCASSPRAYRETQYFGPGTRLLVL.

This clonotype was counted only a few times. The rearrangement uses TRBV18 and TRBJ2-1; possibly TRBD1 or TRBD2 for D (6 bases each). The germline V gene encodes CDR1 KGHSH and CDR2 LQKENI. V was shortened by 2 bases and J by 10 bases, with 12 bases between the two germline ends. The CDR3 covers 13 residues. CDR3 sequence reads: CASSPDQGREQFF. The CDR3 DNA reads TGTGCCAGCTCACCAGATCAGGGGAGGGAGCAGTTCTTC.

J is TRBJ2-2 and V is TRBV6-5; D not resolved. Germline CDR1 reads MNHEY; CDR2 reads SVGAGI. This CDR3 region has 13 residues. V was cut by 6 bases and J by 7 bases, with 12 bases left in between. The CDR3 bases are TGTGCCAGCAGGGGGTTGGCGGTCGGGGAGCTGTTTTTT. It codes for CASRGLAVGELFF.

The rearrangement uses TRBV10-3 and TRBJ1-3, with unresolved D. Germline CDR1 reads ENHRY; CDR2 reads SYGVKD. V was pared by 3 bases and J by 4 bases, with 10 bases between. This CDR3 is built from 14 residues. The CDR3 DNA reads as TGTGCCATCAGTGATCTTCAGGCGGGAAACACCATATATTTT. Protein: CAISDLQAGNTIYF.

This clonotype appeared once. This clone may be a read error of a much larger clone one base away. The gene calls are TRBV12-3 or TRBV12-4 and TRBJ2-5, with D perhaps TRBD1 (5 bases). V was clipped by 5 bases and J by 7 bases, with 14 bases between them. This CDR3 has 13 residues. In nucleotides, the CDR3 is TGTGCCAGCAGTAGGACGCTCACAGGGACCCAGTACTTC. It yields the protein CASSRTLTGTQYF.

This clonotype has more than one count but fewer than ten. The CDR3: CASTGVFTYNEQFF. The CDR3 nucleotides are TGTGCCAGCACCGGGGTGTTCACCTACAATGAGCAGTTCTTC. The V and J genes are TRBV12-3 or TRBV12-4 and TRBJ2-1, with D maybe TRBD2 (5 bases). Trimming cost V 7 bases and J 2 bases, with 12 bases left between them. This CDR3 region has 14 residues.

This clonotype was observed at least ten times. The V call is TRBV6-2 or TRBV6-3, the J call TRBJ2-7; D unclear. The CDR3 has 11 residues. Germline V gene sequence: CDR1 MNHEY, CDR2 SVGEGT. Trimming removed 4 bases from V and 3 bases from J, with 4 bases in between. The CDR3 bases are TGTGCCAGCAGTTTATTCTACGAGCAGTACTTC. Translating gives CASSLFYEQYF.

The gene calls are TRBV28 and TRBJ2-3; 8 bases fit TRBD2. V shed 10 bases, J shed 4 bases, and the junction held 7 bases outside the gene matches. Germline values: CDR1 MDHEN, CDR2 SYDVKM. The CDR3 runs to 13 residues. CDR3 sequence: CATGGPVSDTQYF. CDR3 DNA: TGTGCCACGGGAGGGCCGGTATCAGATACGCAGTATTTT.

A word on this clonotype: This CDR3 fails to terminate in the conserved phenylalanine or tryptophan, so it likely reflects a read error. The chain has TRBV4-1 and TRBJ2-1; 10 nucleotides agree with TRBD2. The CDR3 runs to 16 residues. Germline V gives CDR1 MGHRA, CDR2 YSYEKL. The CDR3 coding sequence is TGCTCCAGCAGCCTACAGGGGCTAGCGGGAGAGGATGAGCAGTTCCTC. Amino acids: CSSSLQGLAGEDEQFL.

CDR3 in amino acids: CASSPPVRIRDTQYF. CDR3 DNA: TGTGCCAGCAGTCCGCCCGTCAGGATTAGAGATACGCAGTATTTT. This chain connects TRBV12-3 or TRBV12-4 to TRBJ2-3; D unclear. V was pared by 5 bases and J by 5 bases, with 17 bases between. This CDR3 spans 15 amino acids.

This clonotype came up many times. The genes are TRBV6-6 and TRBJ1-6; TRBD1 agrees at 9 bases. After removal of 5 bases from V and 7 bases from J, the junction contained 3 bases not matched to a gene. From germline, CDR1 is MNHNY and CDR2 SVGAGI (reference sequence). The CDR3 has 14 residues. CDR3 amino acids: CASSTTGGNSPLHF. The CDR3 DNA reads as TGTGCCAGCAGTACAACAGGGGGCAATTCACCCCTCCACTTT.

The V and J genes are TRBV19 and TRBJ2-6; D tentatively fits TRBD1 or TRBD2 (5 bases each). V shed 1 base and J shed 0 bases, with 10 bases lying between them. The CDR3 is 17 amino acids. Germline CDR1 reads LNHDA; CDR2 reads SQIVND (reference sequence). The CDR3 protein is CASSIGNGASGANVLTF. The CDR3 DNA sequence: TGTGCCAGTAGTATAGGGAACGGGGCCTCTGGGGCCAACGTCCTGACTTTC.

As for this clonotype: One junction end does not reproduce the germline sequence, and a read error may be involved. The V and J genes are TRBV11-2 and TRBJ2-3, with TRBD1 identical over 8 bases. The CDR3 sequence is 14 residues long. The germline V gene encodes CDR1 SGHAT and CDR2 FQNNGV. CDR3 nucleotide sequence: TGTGCCAGTAGCTTAAACAGGGGGACAGATACGCAGTATTTT. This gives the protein CASSLNRGTDTQYF.

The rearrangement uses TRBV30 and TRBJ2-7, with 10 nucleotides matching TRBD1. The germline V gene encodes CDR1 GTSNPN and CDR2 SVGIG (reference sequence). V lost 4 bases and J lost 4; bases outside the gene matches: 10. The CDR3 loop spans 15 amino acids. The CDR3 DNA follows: TGTGCCTGGACTCCGGGGACAGGGGTTTCATACGAGCAGTACTTC. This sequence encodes CAWTPGTGVSYEQYF.

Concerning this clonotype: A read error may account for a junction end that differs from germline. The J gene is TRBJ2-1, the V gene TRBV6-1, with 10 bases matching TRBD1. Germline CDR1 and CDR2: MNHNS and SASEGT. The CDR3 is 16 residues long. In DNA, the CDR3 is TGTGCCAACAGTGCTGGACAGGGGGGCTCCTACAATGAGCAGTTCTTC. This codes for CANSAGQGGSYNEQFF.

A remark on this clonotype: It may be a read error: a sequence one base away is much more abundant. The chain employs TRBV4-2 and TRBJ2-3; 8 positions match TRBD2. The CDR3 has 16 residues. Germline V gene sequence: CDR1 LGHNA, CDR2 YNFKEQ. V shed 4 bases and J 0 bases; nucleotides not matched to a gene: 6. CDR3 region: CASSRRLASSTDTQYF. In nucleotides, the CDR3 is TGTGCCAGCAGCCGGCGACTAGCGAGCAGCACAGATACGCAGTATTTT.

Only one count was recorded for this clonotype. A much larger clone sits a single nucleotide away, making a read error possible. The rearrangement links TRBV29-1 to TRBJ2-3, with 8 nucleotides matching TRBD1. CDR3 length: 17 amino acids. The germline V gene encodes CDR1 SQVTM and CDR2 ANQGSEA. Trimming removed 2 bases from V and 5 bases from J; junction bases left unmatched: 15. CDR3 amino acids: CSVELRETGARIDTQYF. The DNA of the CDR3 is TGCAGCGTTGAACTTCGAGAGACAGGGGCTAGAATAGATACGCAGTATTTT.

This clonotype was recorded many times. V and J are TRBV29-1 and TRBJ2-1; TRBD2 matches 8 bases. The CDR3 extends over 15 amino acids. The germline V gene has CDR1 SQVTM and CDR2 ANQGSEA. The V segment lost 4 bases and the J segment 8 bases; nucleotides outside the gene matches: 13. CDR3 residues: CSVARAGVGVDEQFF. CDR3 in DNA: TGCAGCGTTGCTCGAGCGGGAGTAGGGGTTGATGAGCAGTTCTTC.

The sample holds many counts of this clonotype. DNA of the CDR3: TGCGCCAGCAGCCAAGATCGACAGGGGGTAGAGACCCAGTACTTC. Residues: CASSQDRQGVETQYF. This sequence joins TRBV4-3 and TRBJ2-5; the match to TRBD1 covers 9 bases. In germline, CDR1 is LGHNA, CDR2 YSLEER. The CDR3 runs 15 residues. V shed 0 bases and J 4 bases; nucleotides not matched to a gene: 3.

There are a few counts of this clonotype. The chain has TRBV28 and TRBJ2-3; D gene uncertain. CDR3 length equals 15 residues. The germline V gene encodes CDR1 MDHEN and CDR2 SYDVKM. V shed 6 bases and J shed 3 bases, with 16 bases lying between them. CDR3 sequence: CASSISPLRTDTQYF. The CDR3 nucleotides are TGTGCCAGCAGCATCTCCCCTCTGAGAACAGATACGCAGTATTTT.